A selection of T cell receptor beta chains follows, all from one sample in a study of blood T cell repertoires in COVID-19. TCRdb's copy holds only in-frame clones and misses some; the assay was immunoSEQ multiplex PCR. In the table there are over 200,000 clones, 80% to 90% of which are singletons. Material for sequencing was peripheral blood. These receptor sequences come from a man under 40 with COVID-19, enrolled during active disease. The CDR3 runs from the conserved cysteine through the conserved F or W. Each record gives: J gene, D gene, V gene, clone size, CDR3 DNA, CDR3 protein. The D gene is left open where the match is weak. The listing skips clone size in some rows; elsewhere it reads once, few, many or a size class.

J gene: TRBJ2-5; D gene: .; V gene: TRBV14; clone size: few; CDR3 DNA: TGTGCCAGCAGCCAAGATGTGAGGGGGGGAGGGCGAGAGACCCAGTACTTC; CDR3 protein: CASSQDVRGGGRETQYF
J gene: TRBJ2-7; D gene: .; V gene: TRBV6-5; clone size: .; CDR3 DNA: TGTGCCAGCAGTTCCAGGGGCTACGAGCAGTACTTC; CDR3 protein: CASSSRGYEQYF
J gene: TRBJ2-2; D gene: TRBD1; V gene: TRBV3-1/TRBV3-2; clone size: .; CDR3 DNA: TGTGCCAGCAGCCAAAGGACGGGACAGGGTCCCGGGGAGCTGTTTTTT; CDR3 protein: CASSQRTGQGPGELFF
J gene: TRBJ1-2; D gene: .; V gene: TRBV27; clone size: .; CDR3 DNA: TGTGCCAGCAGTCATCAACCGGGGGTGGGGGTTCTCTATGGCTACACCTTC; CDR3 protein: CASSHQPGVGVLYGYTF
J gene: TRBJ2-3; D gene: TRBD2; V gene: TRBV11-2; clone size: .; CDR3 DNA: TGTGCCAGCAGCTTCGGGACTAGTAGGACAGATACGCAGTATTTT; CDR3 protein: CASSFGTSRTDTQYF
J gene: TRBJ2-5; D gene: TRBD2; V gene: TRBV5-1; clone size: once; CDR3 DNA: TGCGCCAGCAGCTTGGTCCCGTCAGCGGGGGGAACCCAAGAGACCCAGTACTTC; CDR3 protein: CASSLVPSAGGTQETQYF
J gene: TRBJ2-1; D gene: .; V gene: TRBV2; clone size: .; CDR3 DNA: TGTGCCAGCAGTCTAGGGGCCTCCCCCGGGAGAGCCTACAATGAGCAGTTCTTC; CDR3 protein: CASSLGASPGRAYNEQFF
J gene: TRBJ1-6; D gene: TRBD1; V gene: TRBV28; clone size: .; CDR3 DNA: TGTGCCAGCAGTCGTTACGGGGGACAGGGGGCCTTAGGGTCACCCCTCCACTTT; CDR3 protein: CASSRYGGQGALGSPLHF
J gene: TRBJ1-1; D gene: .; V gene: TRBV5-1; clone size: .; CDR3 DNA: TGCGCCAGCAGCCCACTCGCCGCATTGAACACTGAAGCTTTCTTT; CDR3 protein: CASSPLAALNTEAFF
J gene: TRBJ1-2; D gene: .; V gene: TRBV3-1/TRBV3-2; clone size: .; CDR3 DNA: TGTGCCAGCAGCCAAGTCGCAGGGTATGGCTACACCTTC; CDR3 protein: CASSQVAGYGYTF
J gene: TRBJ1-4; D gene: TRBD1; V gene: TRBV5-8; clone size: .; CDR3 DNA: TGTGCCAGCAGCTTGCAACAGGGGGCGCCTAATGAAAAACTGTTTTTT; CDR3 protein: CASSLQQGAPNEKLFF
J gene: TRBJ1-2; D gene: .; V gene: TRBV7-2; clone size: .; CDR3 DNA: TGTGCCAGCAGCTTAGGTACGATGGCGGGCGCTCTAGGCTATGGCTACACCTTC; CDR3 protein: CASSLGTMAGALGYGYTF
J gene: TRBJ2-2; D gene: .; V gene: TRBV15; clone size: .; CDR3 DNA: TGTGCCACCAGCAGTCCCTATGGGGCCAACACCGGGGAGCTGTTTTTT; CDR3 protein: CATSSPYGANTGELFF
J gene: TRBJ1-1; D gene: .; V gene: TRBV12-3/TRBV12-4; clone size: once; CDR3 DNA: TGTGCGACGGCAGGTGGCCTGAACACTGAAGCTTTCTTT; CDR3 protein: CATAGGLNTEAFF
J gene: TRBJ1-6; D gene: .; V gene: TRBV7-9; clone size: .; CDR3 DNA: TGTGCCAGCAGCTTAGAGGGCAGGGGTAATTCACCCCTCCACTTT; CDR3 protein: CASSLEGRGNSPLHF
J gene: TRBJ1-3; D gene: .; V gene: TRBV30; clone size: .; CDR3 DNA: TGTGCCTGGCGACAGTTTCTCTCTGGAAACACCATATATTTT; CDR3 protein: CAWRQFLSGNTIYF
J gene: TRBJ1-4; D gene: .; V gene: TRBV27; clone size: few; CDR3 DNA: TGTGCCAGCAGTTTACTCGACAGCCCCAATGAAAAACTGTTTTTT; CDR3 protein: CASSLLDSPNEKLFF
J gene: TRBJ1-2; D gene: .; V gene: TRBV6-6; clone size: .; CDR3 DNA: TGTGCCAGCAGTTATAGTGACAGGTTCTATGGCTACACCTTC; CDR3 protein: CASSYSDRFYGYTF
J gene: TRBJ2-7; D gene: TRBD1; V gene: TRBV27; clone size: .; CDR3 DNA: TGTGCCAGCAGTTTATACTCGACAGGGGGGATTTACGAGCAGTACTTC; CDR3 protein: CASSLYSTGGIYEQYF
J gene: TRBJ1-6; D gene: .; V gene: TRBV15; clone size: .; CDR3 DNA: TGTGCCACCAGCAGGTCGGGACACCGAAGCTCCTATAATTCACCCCTCCACTTT; CDR3 protein: CATSRSGHRSSYNSPLHF
J gene: TRBJ2-6; D gene: .; V gene: TRBV28; clone size: .; CDR3 DNA: TGTGCCAGCAGCAGACCCCAGTTTGGGCACTCTGGGGCCAACGTCCTGACTTTC; CDR3 protein: CASSRPQFGHSGANVLTF
J gene: TRBJ1-2; D gene: .; V gene: TRBV14; clone size: .; CDR3 DNA: TGTGCCAGCAGCCAAGATCTTCCCCGGGGTAGGAACTATGGCTACACCTTC; CDR3 protein: CASSQDLPRGRNYGYTF
J gene: TRBJ2-7; D gene: .; V gene: TRBV10-1; clone size: .; CDR3 DNA: TGCGCCAGGATTTTTATAGGGGTCCAATCCACCTACGAGCAGTACTTC; CDR3 protein: CARIFIGVQSTYEQYF
J gene: TRBJ1-2; D gene: .; V gene: TRBV5-4; clone size: .; CDR3 DNA: TGTGCCAGCAGCTTGGGGACAGACTATGGCTACACCTTC; CDR3 protein: CASSLGTDYGYTF
J gene: TRBJ2-7; D gene: .; V gene: TRBV27; clone size: .; CDR3 DNA: TGTGCCAGCAGTGCGGAGGGGACCCACCTGAGGTACGAGCAGTACTTC; CDR3 protein: CASSAEGTHLRYEQYF
J gene: TRBJ2-2; D gene: TRBD1; V gene: TRBV24-1; clone size: .; CDR3 DNA: TGTGCCACCAGTGCCCCCCGACAGGGAAGCACCGGGGAGCTGTTTTTT; CDR3 protein: CATSAPRQGSTGELFF
J gene: TRBJ2-1; D gene: .; V gene: TRBV4-1; clone size: .; CDR3 DNA: TGCGCCAGCAGCCAGGCCCCTGGAGTCTCCTACAATGAGCAGTTCTTC; CDR3 protein: CASSQAPGVSYNEQFF